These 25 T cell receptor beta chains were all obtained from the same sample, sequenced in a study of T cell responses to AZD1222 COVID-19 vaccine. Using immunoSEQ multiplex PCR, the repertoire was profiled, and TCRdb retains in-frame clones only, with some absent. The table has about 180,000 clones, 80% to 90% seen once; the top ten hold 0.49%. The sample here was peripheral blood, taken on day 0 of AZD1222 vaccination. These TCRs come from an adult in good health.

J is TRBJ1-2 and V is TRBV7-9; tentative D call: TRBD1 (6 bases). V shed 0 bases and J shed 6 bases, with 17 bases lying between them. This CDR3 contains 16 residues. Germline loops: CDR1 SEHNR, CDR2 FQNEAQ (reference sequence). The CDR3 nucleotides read TGTGCCAGCAGCTTAGCGCCTCACAGGGTAGAGGATGGCTACACCTTC. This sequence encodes CASSLAPHRVEDGYTF.

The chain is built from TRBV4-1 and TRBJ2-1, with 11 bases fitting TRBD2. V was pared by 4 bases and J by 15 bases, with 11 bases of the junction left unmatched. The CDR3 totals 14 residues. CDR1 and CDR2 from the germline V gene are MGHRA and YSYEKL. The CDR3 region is CASSPSNAGTSGFF. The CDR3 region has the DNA TGCGCCAGCAGCCCCAGTAACGCCGGGACTAGCGGGTTCTTC.

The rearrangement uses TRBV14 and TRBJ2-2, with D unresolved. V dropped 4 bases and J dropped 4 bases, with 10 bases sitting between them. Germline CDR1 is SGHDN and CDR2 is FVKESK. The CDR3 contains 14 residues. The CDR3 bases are TGTGCCAGCAGCCTCGGAATGGTCACCGGGGAGCTGTTTTTT. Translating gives CASSLGMVTGELFF. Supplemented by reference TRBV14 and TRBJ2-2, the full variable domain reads EAGVTQFPSHSVIEKGQTVTLRCDPISGHDNLYWYRRVMGKEIKFLLHFVKESKQDESGMPNNRFLAERTGGTYSTLKVQPAELEDSGVYFCASSLGMVTGELFFGEGSRLTVL.

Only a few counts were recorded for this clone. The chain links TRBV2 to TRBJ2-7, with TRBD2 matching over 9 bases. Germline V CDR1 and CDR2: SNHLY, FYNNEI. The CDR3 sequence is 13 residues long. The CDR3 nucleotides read TGTACCACCGGGGGCCTAGCGGGATACGAGCAGTACTTC. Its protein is CTTGGLAGYEQYF.

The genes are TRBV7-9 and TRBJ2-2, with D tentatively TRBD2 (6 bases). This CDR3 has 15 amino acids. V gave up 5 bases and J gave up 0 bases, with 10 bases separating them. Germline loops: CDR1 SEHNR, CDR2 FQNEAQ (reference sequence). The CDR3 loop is CASSAGPPNTGELFF. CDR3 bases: TGTGCCAGCAGCGCGGGACCGCCGAACACCGGGGAGCTGTTTTTT. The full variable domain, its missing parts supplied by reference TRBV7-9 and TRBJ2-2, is DTGVSQNPRHKITKRGQNVTFRCDPISEHNRLYWYRQTLGQGPEFLTYFQNEAQLEKSRLLSDRFSAERPKGSFSTLEIQRTEQGDSAMYLCASSAGPPNTGELFFGEGSRLTVL.

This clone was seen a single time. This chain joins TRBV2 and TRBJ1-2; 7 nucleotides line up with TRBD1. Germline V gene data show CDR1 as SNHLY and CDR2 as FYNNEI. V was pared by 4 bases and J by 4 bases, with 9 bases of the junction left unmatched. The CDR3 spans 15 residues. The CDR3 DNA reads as TGTGCCAGCAGTGGGTTTGTGAGGGACAGCTATGGCTACACCTTC. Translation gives CASSGFVRDSYGYTF. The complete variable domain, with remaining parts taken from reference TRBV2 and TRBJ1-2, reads EPEVTQTPSHQVTQMGQEVILRCVPISNHLYFYWYRQILGQKVEFLVSFYNNEISEKSEIFDDQFSVERPDGSNFTLKIRSTKLEDSAMYFCASSGFVRDSYGYTFGSGTRLTVV.

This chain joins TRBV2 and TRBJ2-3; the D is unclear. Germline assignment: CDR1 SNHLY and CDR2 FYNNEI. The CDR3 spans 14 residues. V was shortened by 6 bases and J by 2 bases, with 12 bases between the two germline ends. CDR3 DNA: TGTGCCAGCAGAGGACGCCTAGACACAGATACGCAGTATTTT. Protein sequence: CASRGRLDTDTQYF.

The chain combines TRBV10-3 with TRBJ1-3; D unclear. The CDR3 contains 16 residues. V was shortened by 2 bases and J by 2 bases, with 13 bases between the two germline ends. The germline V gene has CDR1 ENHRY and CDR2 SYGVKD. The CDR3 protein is CAISEGIGQAGNTIYF. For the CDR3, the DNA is TGTGCCATCAGTGAGGGAATAGGTCAGGCTGGAAACACCATATATTTT.

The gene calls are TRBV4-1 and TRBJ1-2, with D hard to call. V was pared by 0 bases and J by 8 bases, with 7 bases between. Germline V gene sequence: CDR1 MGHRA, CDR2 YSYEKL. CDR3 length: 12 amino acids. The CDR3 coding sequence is TGCGCCAGCAGCCAAGATAAAGCCGGCTACACCTTC. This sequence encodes CASSQDKAGYTF.

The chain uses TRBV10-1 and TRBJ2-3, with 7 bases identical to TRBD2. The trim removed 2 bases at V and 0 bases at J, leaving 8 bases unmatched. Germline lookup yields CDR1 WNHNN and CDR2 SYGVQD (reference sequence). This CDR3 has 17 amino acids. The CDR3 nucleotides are TGCGCCAGCAGTGAGGCTCGACTAGCACTGAGCACAGATACGCAGTATTTT. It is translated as CASSEARLALSTDTQYF.

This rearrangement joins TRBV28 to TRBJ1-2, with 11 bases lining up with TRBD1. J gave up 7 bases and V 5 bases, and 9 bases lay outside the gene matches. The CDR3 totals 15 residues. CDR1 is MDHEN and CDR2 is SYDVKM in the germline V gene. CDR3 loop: CASSQRTGGFSGYTF. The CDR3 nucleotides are TGTGCCAGCAGTCAACGGACAGGGGGCTTTTCTGGCTACACCTTC.

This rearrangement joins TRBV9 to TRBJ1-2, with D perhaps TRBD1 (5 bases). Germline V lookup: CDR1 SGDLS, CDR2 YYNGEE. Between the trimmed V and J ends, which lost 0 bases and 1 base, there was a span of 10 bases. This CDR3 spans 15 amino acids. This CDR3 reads CASSVGQGGNYGYTF. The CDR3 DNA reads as TGTGCCAGCAGCGTAGGGCAGGGTGGTAACTATGGCTACACCTTC. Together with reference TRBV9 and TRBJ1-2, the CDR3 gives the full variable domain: DSGVTQTPKHLITATGQRVTLRCSPRSGDLSVYWYQQSLDQGLQFLIQYYNGEERAKGNILERFSAQQFPDLHSELNLSSLELGDSALYFCASSVGQGGNYGYTFGSGTRLTVV.

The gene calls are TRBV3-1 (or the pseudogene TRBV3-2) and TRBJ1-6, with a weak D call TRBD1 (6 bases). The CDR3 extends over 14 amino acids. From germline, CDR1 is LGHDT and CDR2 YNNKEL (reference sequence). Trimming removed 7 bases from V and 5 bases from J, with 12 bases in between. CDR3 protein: CASKGGTDNSPLHF. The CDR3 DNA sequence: TGTGCCAGCAAGGGGGGGACGGATAATTCACCCCTCCACTTT.

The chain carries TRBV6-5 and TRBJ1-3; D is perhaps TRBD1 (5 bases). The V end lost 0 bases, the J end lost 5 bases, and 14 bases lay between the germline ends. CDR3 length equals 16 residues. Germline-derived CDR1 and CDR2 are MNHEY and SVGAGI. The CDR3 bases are TGTGCCAGCAGTTACTCCAGGGTGGAATTAAGAAACACCATATATTTT. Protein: CASSYSRVELRNTIYF.

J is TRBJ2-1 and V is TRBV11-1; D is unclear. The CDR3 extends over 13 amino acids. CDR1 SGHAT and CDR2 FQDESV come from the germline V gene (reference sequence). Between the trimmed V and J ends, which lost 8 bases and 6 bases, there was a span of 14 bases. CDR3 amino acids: CASRAGLVNEQFF. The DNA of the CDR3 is TGTGCCAGCCGGGCCGGTTTGGTCAATGAGCAGTTCTTC.

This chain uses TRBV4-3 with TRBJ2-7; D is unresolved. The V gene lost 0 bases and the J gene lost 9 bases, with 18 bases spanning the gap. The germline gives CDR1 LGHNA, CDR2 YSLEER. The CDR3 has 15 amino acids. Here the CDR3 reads CASSQDGTEPTRQYF. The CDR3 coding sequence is TGCGCCAGCAGCCAAGATGGAACAGAGCCTACGAGGCAGTACTTC.

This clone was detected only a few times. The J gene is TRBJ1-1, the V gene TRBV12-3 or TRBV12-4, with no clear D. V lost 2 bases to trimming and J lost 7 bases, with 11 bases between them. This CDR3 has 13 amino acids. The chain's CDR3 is CASSLSGSIEAFF. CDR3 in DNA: TGTGCCAGCAGTTTATCGGGGTCAATTGAAGCTTTCTTT.

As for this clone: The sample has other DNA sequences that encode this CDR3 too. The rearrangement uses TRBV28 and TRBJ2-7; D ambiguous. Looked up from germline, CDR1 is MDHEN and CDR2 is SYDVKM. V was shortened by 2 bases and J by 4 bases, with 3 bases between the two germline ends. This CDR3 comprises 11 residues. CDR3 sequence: CASSLRYEQYF. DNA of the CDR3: TGTGCCAGCAGTTTAAGGTACGAGCAGTACTTC.

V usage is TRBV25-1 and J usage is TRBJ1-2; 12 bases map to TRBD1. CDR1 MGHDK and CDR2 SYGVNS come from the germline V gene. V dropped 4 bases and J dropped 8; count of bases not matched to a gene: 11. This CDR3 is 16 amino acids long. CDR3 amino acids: CASSARPGQGARGYTF. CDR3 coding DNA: TGTGCCAGCAGTGCCCGCCCGGGACAGGGGGCGCGGGGCTACACCTTC.

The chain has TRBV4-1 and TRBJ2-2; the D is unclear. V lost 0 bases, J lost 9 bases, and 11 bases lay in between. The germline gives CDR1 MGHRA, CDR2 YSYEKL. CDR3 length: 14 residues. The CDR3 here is CASSQDTLGWELFF. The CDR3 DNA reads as TGCGCCAGCAGCCAAGATACCCTCGGGTGGGAGCTGTTTTTT.

For the CDR3, the DNA is TGTGCCAGCAGCTTCGGGACTATGGCAGCCGGGCCCGGGGAGCTGTTTTTT. Protein: CASSFGTMAAGPGELFF. The V gene is TRBV11-3, the J gene TRBJ2-2, with TRBD2 identical over 7 bases. Germline CDR1 and CDR2: SGHNT and YENEEA. This CDR3 has 17 amino acids. V was clipped by 3 bases and J by 6 bases; unmatched bases: 13. The entire variable domain, with the rest obtained from reference TRBV11-3 and TRBJ2-2, is as follows: EAGVVQSPRYKIIEKKQPVAFWCNPISGHNTLYWYLQNLGQGPELLIRYENEEAVDDSQLPKDRFSAERLKGVDSTLKIQPAELGDSAVYLCASSFGTMAAGPGELFFGEGSRLTVL.

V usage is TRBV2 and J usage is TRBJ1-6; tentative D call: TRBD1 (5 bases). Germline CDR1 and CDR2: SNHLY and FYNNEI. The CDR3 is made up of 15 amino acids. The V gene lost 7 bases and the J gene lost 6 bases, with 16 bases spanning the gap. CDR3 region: CASTSRDRFNSPLHF. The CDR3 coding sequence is TGTGCCAGCACCTCTCGCGACAGATTTAATTCACCCCTCCACTTT.

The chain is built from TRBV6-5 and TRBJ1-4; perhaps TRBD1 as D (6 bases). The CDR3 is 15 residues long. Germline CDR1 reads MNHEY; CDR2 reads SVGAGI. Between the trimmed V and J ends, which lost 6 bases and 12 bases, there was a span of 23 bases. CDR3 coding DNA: TGTGCCAGCAGCCCGCCCGGACAGTTTAATGAGGAACTGTTTTTT. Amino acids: CASSPPGQFNEELFF.

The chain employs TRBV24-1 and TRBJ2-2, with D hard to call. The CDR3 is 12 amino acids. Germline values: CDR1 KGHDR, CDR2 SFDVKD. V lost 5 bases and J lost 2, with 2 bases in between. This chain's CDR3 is CATSGNTGELFF. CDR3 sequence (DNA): TGTGCCACCAGTGGCAACACCGGGGAGCTGTTTTTT.

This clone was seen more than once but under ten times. The CDR3: CASSLDQNTEAFF. The CDR3 DNA sequence: TGTGCCAGCAGCTTGGACCAAAACACTGAAGCTTTCTTT. The chain couples TRBV5-4 to TRBJ1-1; D remains ambiguous. The CDR3 is 13 residues long. Germline CDR1 and CDR2: SGHNT and YYREEE (reference sequence). V lost 0 bases, J lost 2 bases, and 5 bases lay in between. Based on the CDR3 plus reference TRBV5-4 and TRBJ1-1, the full variable domain is ETGVTQSPTHLIKTRGQQVTLRCSSQSGHNTVSWYQQALGQGPQFIFQYYREEENGRGNFPPRFSGLQFPNYSSELNVNALELDDSALYLCASSLDQNTEAFFGQGTRLTVV.